This T cell receptor (beta chain) appears in the sequencing data of a study of cytotoxic CD8 clonotypes in ibrutinib-treated CLL. Background on the study: Response sampling came at median approximately twelve months of treatment, ranging about 6 to 36 months.

CDR3 length equals 12 residues. V lost 4 bases and J lost 5, with 8 bases in between. Germline V gene sequence: CDR1 SGHDN, CDR2 FVKESK. This clone was seen at least ten times. Some clones are missing from TCRdb's copy, which holds only in-frame ones; the method was immunoSEQ multiplex PCR. The sample has some 140,000 clones; 84% are singletons. The source was PBMCs, collected after 24 months of ibrutinib treatment. The genes are TRBV14 and TRBJ1-2; D gene unclear. This clonotype was obtained from a human donor with chronic lymphocytic leukemia. The CDR3 here is CASSPGGYGYTF. The CDR3 DNA sequence: TGTGCCAGCAGCCCGGGAGGGTATGGCTACACCTTC. Full variable domain (outside the CDR3, taken from reference TRBV14 and TRBJ1-2): EAGVTQFPSHSVIEKGQTVTLRCDPISGHDNLYWYRRVMGKEIKFLLHFVKESKQDESGMPNNRFLAERTGGTYSTLKVQPAELEDSGVYFCASSPGGYGYTFGSGTRLTVV.